The 16 T cell receptor beta chains in this list originate from one sample, sequenced in a study of blood T cell repertoires in COVID-19. Sequencing used immunoSEQ multiplex PCR; TCRdb keeps in-frame clones, though not all of them. This sample has some 360,000 clones, with roughly 90% found just once. The specimen sequenced was peripheral blood. All receptors derive from a woman between 55 and 75 years old with COVID-19, enrolled during active disease.

This chain uses TRBV7-3 with TRBJ2-1, with D possibly being TRBD2 (6 bases). V lost 4 bases and J 8 bases, leaving 12 bases between the germline ends. Germline V gives CDR1 SGHTA, CDR2 FQGTGA. The CDR3 is made up of 13 amino acids. The CDR3 DNA is TGTGCCAGCAGCTGGGACTGGGGCGATGAGCAGTTCTTC. Translated, it gives CASSWDWGDEQFF.

This chain joins TRBV12-5 and TRBJ1-5, with 10 bases matching TRBD1. CDR1 is LGHNT, CDR2 FRNRAP, per germline. This CDR3 contains 18 residues. J lost 2 bases, V lost 5 bases, and 12 bases had no gene match. DNA of the CDR3: TGTGCTAGTGGTCTGGGACAGGGGACTTTGGGGGGCAATCAGCCCCAGCATTTT. It codes for CASGLGQGTLGGNQPQHF.

This clone was seen at least ten times. The chain links TRBV7-3 to TRBJ1-1, with 8 bases that match TRBD1. Unmatched junction bases numbered 9, after V lost 5 bases and J lost 10 bases. This CDR3 is built from 13 residues. From germline, CDR1 is SGHTA and CDR2 FQGTGA. CDR3 in DNA: TGTGCCAGCAGCCCCCTAGGACAGGGAAGAGCTTTCTTT. Translating it yields CASSPLGQGRAFF.

The rearrangement links TRBV6-5 to TRBJ1-2, with D maybe TRBD1 (5 bases). The CDR3 totals 15 residues. V was shortened by 5 bases and J by 4 bases, with 17 bases between the two germline ends. CDR1 and CDR2 from the germline V gene are MNHEY and SVGAGI. DNA for the CDR3: TGTGCCAGCAGTCCCCAAGGTGCAGGGCTCTATGGCTACACCTTC. This sequence encodes CASSPQGAGLYGYTF.

V usage is TRBV2 and J usage is TRBJ2-5; TRBD1 matches at 9 bases. The V gene end was trimmed by 3 bases and the J gene end by 2 bases; junction bases not matched to a gene: 4. Germline V gives CDR1 SNHLY, CDR2 FYNNEI. The CDR3 totals 15 residues. CDR3: CASSEDRGSQETQYF. The DNA of the CDR3 is TGTGCCAGCAGTGAGGACAGGGGATCTCAAGAGACCCAGTACTTC.

The chain joins TRBV7-8 to TRBJ2-7, with D possibly being TRBD1 (6 bases). Germline loops: CDR1 SGHVS, CDR2 FQNEAQ. The CDR3 runs 14 residues. V lost 2 bases and J 1 base, leaving 9 bases between the germline ends. The CDR3 reads CASSLSQGSYEQYF. The CDR3 coding sequence is TGTGCCAGCAGCTTAAGCCAGGGGTCCTACGAGCAGTACTTC.

This clone came up once. The chain couples TRBV9 to TRBJ2-4; 8 nucleotides align to TRBD2. With V trimmed by 4 bases and J by 2 bases, 17 bases remained unmatched. The CDR3 is 19 amino acids. CDR1 and CDR2 (germline): SGDLS, YYNGEE. The CDR3 DNA reads TGTGCCAGCAGCCCTGAGCTAAGCGGGGGCTCCCTGACCAAAAACATTCAGTACTTC. Protein sequence: CASSPELSGGSLTKNIQYF.

The rearrangement uses TRBV7-9 and TRBJ1-6; D not certain. The CDR3 has 17 residues. With 1 base removed from V and 5 bases from J, the gap between germline ends came to 15 bases. Germline loops: CDR1 SEHNR, CDR2 FQNEAQ (reference sequence). CDR3 residues: CASSLDRLRSHNSPLHF. CDR3 nucleotide sequence: TGTGCCAGCAGCTTAGACCGACTAAGGTCGCATAATTCACCCCTCCACTTT.

This chain connects TRBV6-1 to TRBJ1-1; D call uncertain. The CDR3 loop spans 13 amino acids. Per the germline V gene, CDR1 is MNHNS and CDR2 is SASEGT. V was clipped by 1 base and J by 4 bases, with 7 bases between them. CDR3 nucleotides: TGTGCCAGCAGTGAAGTCCTAACCACTGAAGCTTTCTTT. It translates to CASSEVLTTEAFF.

This clone was seen just once. The chain uses TRBV2 and TRBJ1-1; no firm D call. With 3 bases removed from V and 6 bases from J, the gap between germline ends came to 11 bases. Germline V gene sequence: CDR1 SNHLY, CDR2 FYNNEI. CDR3 length: 13 residues. CDR3 sequence (DNA): TGTGCCAGCAGTGATAGATACAGTTCTGAAGCTTTCTTT. It encodes CASSDRYSSEAFF.

V gene TRBV5-1 combines with J gene TRBJ2-7, with 7 bases lining up with TRBD2. The germline gives CDR1 SGHRS, CDR2 YFSETQ. Trimming removed 3 bases from V and 2 bases from J; junction bases left unmatched: 8. There are 15 residues in the CDR3. This CDR3 reads CASSYPRRGTYEQYF. CDR3 sequence (DNA): TGCGCCAGCAGCTATCCCCGGCGGGGGACCTACGAGCAGTACTTC.

V and J are TRBV18 and TRBJ1-1; TRBD1 matches 7 bases. The CDR3 runs to 14 residues. From germline, CDR1 is KGHSH and CDR2 LQKENI. Germline trimming cut 4 bases from V and 3 bases from J; bases unmatched to any gene: 5. CDR3 in amino acids: CASSLLDRDTEAFF. DNA of the CDR3: TGTGCCAGCTCACTGCTCGACAGGGACACTGAAGCTTTCTTT.

This rearrangement joins TRBV6-2 or TRBV6-3 to TRBJ2-2; 7 positions match TRBD2. V was pared by 5 bases and J by 4 bases, with 13 bases of the junction left unmatched. The CDR3 has 17 residues. From germline, CDR1 is MNHEY and CDR2 SVGEGT. In DNA, the CDR3 is TGTGCCAGCAGTCCCGACTCGGGGGGATTGCGCACCGGGGAGCTGTTTTTT. Its protein is CASSPDSGGLRTGELFF.

J is TRBJ2-2 and V is TRBV28; 8 bases align to TRBD1. The CDR3 runs to 18 residues. Germline lookup yields CDR1 MDHEN and CDR2 SYDVKM. Trimming removed 5 bases from V and 1 base from J; junction bases left unmatched: 12. This CDR3 reads CASSNIQGEKGNTGELFF. The CDR3 nucleotides are TGTGCCAGCAGTAACATACAGGGGGAGAAAGGGAACACCGGGGAGCTGTTTTTT.

V is TRBV11-2 and J is TRBJ2-7; D not certain. This CDR3 contains 15 residues. Per germline, CDR1 SGHAT and CDR2 FQNNGV. Trimming shortened V by 1 base and J by 3 bases, and 13 bases separated the two germline ends. The CDR3 DNA reads TGTGCCAGCAGCTTAGTTACGCAGTACCTCTACGAGCAGTACTTC. Protein product: CASSLVTQYLYEQYF.

This chain links TRBV24-1 with TRBJ2-6; D unclear. With 3 bases removed from V and 2 bases from J, the gap between germline ends came to 4 bases. In germline, CDR1 is KGHDR, CDR2 SFDVKD. The CDR3 is 14 amino acids. The CDR3: CATSDPAGANVLTF. The CDR3 region has the DNA TGTGCCACCAGTGATCCAGCTGGGGCCAACGTCCTGACTTTC.